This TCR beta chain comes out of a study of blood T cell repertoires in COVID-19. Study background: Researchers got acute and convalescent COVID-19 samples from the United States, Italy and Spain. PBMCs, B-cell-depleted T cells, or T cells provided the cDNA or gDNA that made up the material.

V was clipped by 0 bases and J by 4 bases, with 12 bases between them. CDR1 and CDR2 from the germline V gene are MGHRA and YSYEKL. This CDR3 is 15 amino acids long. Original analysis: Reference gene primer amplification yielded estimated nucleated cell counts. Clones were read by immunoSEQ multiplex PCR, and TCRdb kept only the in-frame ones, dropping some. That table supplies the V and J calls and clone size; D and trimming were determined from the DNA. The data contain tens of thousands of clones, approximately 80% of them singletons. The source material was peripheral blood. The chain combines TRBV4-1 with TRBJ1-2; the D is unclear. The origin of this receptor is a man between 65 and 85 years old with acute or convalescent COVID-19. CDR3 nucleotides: TGCGCCAGCAGCCAAGATGGCGGAGCGTTCTATGGCTACACCTTC. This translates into CASSQDGGAFYGYTF.